One and the same sample provided the 24 T cell receptor beta chains below, sequenced in a study of T cell responses to AZD1222 COVID-19 vaccine. Data came from immunoSEQ multiplex PCR; TCRdb stores just in-frame clones and leaves some out. The table has approximately 160,000 clones, roughly 90% seen once; the top ten hold about 4.5%. The specimen was peripheral blood, collected on day 0 of AZD1222 vaccination. All receptors come from an adult in good health.

A remark on this clone: The junction departs from the called germline gene at one end, perhaps through a read error. The chain links TRBV5-1 to TRBJ2-2, with TRBD1 matching over 9 bases. Looked up from germline, CDR1 is SGHRS and CDR2 is YFSETQ. The CDR3 has 14 residues. The CDR3 DNA is TGCGCCAGCAACTTGGGACAGGGCACCGGGGAGCTGTTTTTT. Its translation is CASNLGQGTGELFF.

This rearrangement joins TRBV7-9 to TRBJ2-7; D possibly uses TRBD1 or TRBD2 (5 bases each). The CDR3 runs 14 residues. Per the germline V gene, CDR1 is SEHNR and CDR2 is FQNEAQ (reference sequence). Trimming stripped 1 base from V and 5 bases from J, with 12 bases between. The CDR3 nucleotides are TGTGCCAGCAGCTTAGTCCGGGGACGGGACGAGCAGTACTTC. This codes for CASSLVRGRDEQYF.

The rearrangement joins TRBV7-8 to TRBJ2-1, with 13 bases identical to TRBD2. The CDR3 consists of 16 residues. Germline CDR1 reads SGHVS; CDR2 reads FQNEAQ. J lost 7 bases, V lost 3 bases, and 6 bases had no gene match. As DNA, the CDR3 is TGTGCCAGCAGCTTCAGGGGGACTAGCGGGATGAATGAGCAGTTCTTC. It yields the protein CASSFRGTSGMNEQFF. The full variable domain, rest sourced from reference TRBV7-8 and TRBJ2-1, is GAGVSQSPRYKVAKRGQDVALRCDPISGHVSLFWYQQALGQGPEFLTYFQNEAQLDKSGLPSDRFFAERPEGSVSTLKIQRTQQEDSAVYLCASSFRGTSGMNEQFFGPGTRLTVL.

The chain recombines TRBV11-2 with TRBJ2-3; either TRBD1 or TRBD2 may supply D (6 bases each). The CDR3 consists of 15 residues. Germline V CDR1 and CDR2: SGHAT, FQNNGV. V shed 1 base and J shed 4 bases, with 12 bases lying between them. The CDR3 DNA is TGTGCCAGCAGCTTAGTACAGGGAGGATCAGATACGCAGTATTTT. This gives the protein CASSLVQGGSDTQYF.

The V gene is TRBV7-9, the J gene TRBJ2-7; 7 bases are a match to TRBD1. The V gene end was trimmed by 2 bases and the J gene end by 0 bases; junction bases not matched to a gene: 7. Germline values: CDR1 SEHNR, CDR2 FQNEAQ (reference sequence). There are 16 residues in the CDR3. CDR3 protein: CASSLSRDSVSYEQYF. The CDR3 bases are TGTGCCAGCAGCTTATCCAGGGACAGCGTCTCCTACGAGCAGTACTTC.

The chain carries TRBV7-2 and TRBJ2-7; unclear D gene. This CDR3 region has 15 residues. In germline, CDR1 is SGHTA, CDR2 FQGNSA. V shed 1 base and J shed 3 bases, with 13 bases lying between them. The CDR3 loop reads CASSLVVDPFYEQYF. The CDR3 nucleotides read TGTGCCAGCAGCTTAGTGGTGGACCCGTTCTACGAGCAGTACTTC. Supplemented by reference TRBV7-2 and TRBJ2-7, the full variable domain reads GAGVSQSPSNKVTEKGKDVELRCDPISGHTALYWYRQSLGQGLEFLIYFQGNSAPDKSGLPSDRFSAERTGGSVSTLTIQRTQQEDSAVYLCASSLVVDPFYEQYFGPGTRLTVT.

The chain links TRBV20-1 to TRBJ2-5; no definite D call. V shed 3 bases and J shed 4 bases, with 3 bases lying between them. The CDR3 is 10 amino acids. CDR1 DFQATT and CDR2 SNEGSKA come from the germline V gene (reference sequence). As DNA, the CDR3 is TGCAGTGCTAGGAGAGAGACCCAGTACTTC. It is translated as CSARRETQYF.

This sequence joins TRBV2 and TRBJ2-1, with 14 nucleotides matching TRBD2. The junction had 7 bases not matched to a gene; V was cut back by 6 bases and J by 9 bases. The CDR3 spans 15 residues. Germline CDR1 SNHLY, CDR2 FYNNEI. The CDR3 DNA reads as TGTGCCAGCAGGAAGACTAGCGGGAGGGCTCTTGAGCAGTTCTTC. Its protein product is CASRKTSGRALEQFF.

The V and J genes are TRBV9 and TRBJ2-3; D gene uncertain. The CDR3 is 14 amino acids. In germline, CDR1 is SGDLS, CDR2 YYNGEE. V lost 0 bases and J lost 2, with 7 bases in between. Here the CDR3 reads CASSVAGNTDTQYF. The CDR3 coding sequence is TGTGCCAGCAGCGTAGCCGGAAACACAGATACGCAGTATTTT.

The CDR3, as DNA: TGTGCCAGTACTAGGGTAGGGGATGAAAAACTGTTTTTT. Its protein product is CASTRVGDEKLFF. The chain recombines TRBV19 with TRBJ1-4; D is perhaps TRBD1 (5 bases). Germline values: CDR1 LNHDA, CDR2 SQIVND (reference sequence). The CDR3 length is 13 residues. V lost 7 bases and J lost 6, with 12 bases in between. The full variable domain, its missing parts supplied by reference TRBV19 and TRBJ1-4, is DGGITQSPKYLFRKEGQNVTLSCEQNLNHDAMYWYRQDPGQGLRLIYYSQIVNDFQKGDIAEGYSVSREKKESFPLTVTSAQKNPTAFYLCASTRVGDEKLFFGSGTQLSVL.

The V and J genes are TRBV4-2 and TRBJ2-6; 9 bases are shared with TRBD1. This CDR3 comprises 17 residues. CDR1 and CDR2 from the germline V gene are LGHNA and YNFKEQ. After removal of 3 bases from V and 4 bases from J, the junction contained 7 bases not matched to a gene. CDR3 coding DNA: TGTGCCAGCAGCCACGGGACAGGGAGATCAGGGGCCAACGTCCTGACTTTC. This sequence encodes CASSHGTGRSGANVLTF.

The rearrangement joins TRBV19 to TRBJ2-2; D gene uncertain. V was shortened by 0 bases and J by 2 bases, with 10 bases between the two germline ends. This CDR3 is 16 amino acids long. The germline V gene encodes CDR1 LNHDA and CDR2 SQIVND (reference sequence). CDR3 loop: CASSIDPGRNTGELFF. DNA for the CDR3: TGTGCCAGTAGTATAGATCCTGGACGCAACACCGGGGAGCTGTTTTTT.

V and J are TRBV2 and TRBJ2-7; no firm D call. Germline V gene lookup returns CDR1 SNHLY and CDR2 FYNNEI. The CDR3 loop spans 13 amino acids. The V and J ends lost 4 bases and 3 bases respectively, with 10 bases between them. CDR3 nucleotide sequence: TGTGCCAGCAGTGTGGGCCTTCTCTACGAGCAGTACTTC. The encoded protein is CASSVGLLYEQYF.

This clone was observed a few times. The chain has TRBV11-2 and TRBJ2-7, with D perhaps TRBD2 (5 bases). Trimming removed 1 base at V and 4 bases at J, with 14 bases between. The CDR3 is 15 amino acids. Germline CDR1 and CDR2: SGHAT and FQNNGV. CDR3 bases: TGTGCCAGCAGCTTAGTAATAGGAGGTTCATACGAGCAGTACTTC. Its protein product is CASSLVIGGSYEQYF.

The rearrangement uses TRBV18 and TRBJ2-2; D tentatively reads TRBD1 or TRBD2 (6 bases each). Germline lookup yields CDR1 KGHSH and CDR2 LQKENI. V lost 0 bases to trimming and J lost 7 bases, with 15 bases between them. The CDR3 is made up of 16 amino acids. CDR3: CASSPPGGLAVGELFF. CDR3 coding DNA: TGTGCCAGCTCACCACCAGGGGGACTCGCTGTCGGGGAGCTGTTTTTT.

The chain links TRBV30 to TRBJ1-4; D might be TRBD1 (5 bases). Trimming cost V 0 bases and J 4 bases, with 15 bases left between them. Per the germline V gene, CDR1 is GTSNPN and CDR2 is SVGIG (reference sequence). This CDR3 contains 16 residues. In DNA, the CDR3 is TGTGCCTGGAGTGTCCGCACCGGGGGTGGTAATGAAAAACTGTTTTTT. It translates to CAWSVRTGGGNEKLFF.

This chain connects TRBV4-2 to TRBJ2-5; D ambiguous. Trimming shortened V by 4 bases and J by 7 bases, and 16 bases separated the two germline ends. The CDR3 has 14 residues. Germline V gene lookup returns CDR1 LGHNA and CDR2 YNFKEQ. The CDR3: CASSPPDPGRTQYF. The CDR3 DNA follows: TGTGCCAGCAGCCCGCCGGACCCTGGCAGGACCCAGTACTTC.

This clone showed up just once. The chain joins TRBV2 to TRBJ2-1, with 10 bases matching TRBD2. In germline, CDR1 is SNHLY, CDR2 FYNNEI. The V and J ends lost 4 bases and 3 bases, in that order; junction bases with no gene match: 0. This CDR3 is built from 14 residues. The CDR3 region is CASSGTSGYNEQFF. The CDR3 nucleotides read TGTGCCAGCAGTGGGACTAGCGGCTACAATGAGCAGTTCTTC.

V and J are TRBV10-3 and TRBJ2-1; 11 nucleotides agree with TRBD2. CDR1 is ENHRY, CDR2 SYGVKD, per germline. This CDR3 comprises 13 residues. V lost 10 bases and J lost 5; bases outside the gene matches: 4. Here the CDR3 reads CATSGLADNEQFF. DNA for the CDR3: TGTGCCACCTCGGGACTAGCGGACAATGAGCAGTTCTTC.

This sequence joins TRBV18 and TRBJ1-3, with 9 bases aligning to TRBD1. V lost 5 bases and J lost 4; bases outside the gene matches: 3. The CDR3 contains 14 residues. Per the germline V gene, CDR1 is KGHSH and CDR2 is LQKENI. The CDR3 sequence is CASSTGTGGNTIYF. CDR3 coding DNA: TGTGCCAGCTCAACCGGGACAGGGGGAAACACCATATATTTT.

The chain couples TRBV3-1 (or the pseudogene TRBV3-2) to TRBJ2-5; 11 bases match TRBD2. The length of the CDR3 is 16 residues. The germline V gene has CDR1 LGHDT and CDR2 YNNKEL (reference sequence). V lost 2 bases to trimming and J lost 5 bases; unmatched junction nucleotides: 7. The CDR3 reads CASSQRLAGRGETQYF. CDR3 nucleotide sequence: TGTGCCAGCAGCCAAAGACTAGCGGGAAGGGGGGAGACCCAGTACTTC.

This clone was counted a few times. The V and J genes are TRBV24-1 and TRBJ2-1; 8 positions agree with TRBD2. J gave up 8 bases and V 2 bases, and 10 bases lay outside the gene matches. Germline CDR1 and CDR2: KGHDR and SFDVKD. The CDR3 loop spans 16 amino acids. CDR3 sequence reads: CATSDSPGGGGHEQFF. CDR3 DNA: TGTGCCACCAGTGATTCGCCCGGGGGGGGTGGGCATGAGCAGTTCTTC.

In regard to this clone: This CDR3 is also generated by other DNA sequences in the sample. The V gene is TRBV20-1, the J gene TRBJ2-7, with D uncertain. V was shortened by 6 bases and J by 0 bases, with 12 bases between the two germline ends. Germline V gene sequence: CDR1 DFQATT, CDR2 SNEGSKA (reference sequence). This CDR3 has 13 residues. The CDR3 protein is CSASSSRSYEQYF. The CDR3 nucleotides are TGCAGTGCCAGTTCCTCACGCTCCTACGAGCAGTACTTC.

This chain uses TRBV29-1 with TRBJ2-1; D gene unclear. The CDR3 covers 13 residues. Trimming stripped 4 bases from V and 1 base from J, with 8 bases between. Germline lookup yields CDR1 SQVTM and CDR2 ANQGSEA. CDR3 residues: CSVVSSSYNEQFF. The CDR3 bases are TGCAGCGTTGTTTCTTCTTCCTACAATGAGCAGTTCTTC.